A single sample gave rise to the 26 T cell receptor beta chains below, sequenced in a study of blood T cell repertoires in COVID-19. Only in-frame clones appear in the TCRdb table, and some are missing; sequencing was by immunoSEQ multiplex PCR. The sample includes approximately 150,000 clones, roughly 80% seen only once; the top ten take under 2.5%. Specimen: peripheral blood. The receptor set was obtained from a man aged 70-80 years with acute or convalescent COVID-19.

This chain joins TRBV28 and TRBJ2-2; the D gene is possibly TRBD2 (5 bases). The germline V and J ends were trimmed by 11 bases and 1 base, with 14 bases remaining between them. There are 14 residues in the CDR3. Germline V CDR1 and CDR2: MDHEN, SYDVKM. CDR3 nucleotide sequence: TGTGCCGCAGAAAACGGGGTGAACACCGGGGAGCTGTTTTTT. Its translation is CAAENGVNTGELFF.

This chain joins TRBV29-1 and TRBJ1-2, with D perhaps TRBD1 (6 bases). Germline V gives CDR1 SQVTM, CDR2 ANQGSEA. The CDR3 totals 13 residues. V lost 6 bases, J lost 9 bases, and 20 bases lay in between. For the CDR3, the DNA is TGCAGCGTATGGGCAGGGGACCCCAGGAGCTACACCTTC. Translated: CSVWAGDPRSYTF.

This clone was seen a handful of times. The rearrangement links TRBV30 to TRBJ1-5; D possibly corresponds to TRBD1 (6 bases). The CDR3 totals 15 residues. Germline V gene data show CDR1 as GTSNPN and CDR2 as SVGIG (reference sequence). Between the trimmed V and J ends, which lost 0 bases and 6 bases, there was a span of 15 bases. The CDR3: CAWSVLGGLGQPQHF. The DNA for the CDR3 is TGTGCCTGGAGTGTACTCGGGGGGCTGGGTCAGCCCCAGCATTTT.

This clone has a handful of counts. V gene TRBV19 combines with J gene TRBJ2-3, with D possibly TRBD2 on 5 matching bases. Trimming shortened V by 4 bases and J by 3 bases, and 14 bases separated the two germline ends. The CDR3 runs to 15 residues. Looked up from germline, CDR1 is LNHDA and CDR2 is SQIVND (reference sequence). The CDR3 protein is CASSTLKTGTDTQYF. CDR3 DNA: TGTGCCAGTAGTACACTTAAAACGGGGACAGATACGCAGTATTTT.

The genes are TRBV5-1 and TRBJ1-4, with D hard to call. V was pared by 4 bases and J by 2 bases, with 15 bases between. This CDR3 spans 16 amino acids. CDR1 is SGHRS, CDR2 YFSETQ, per germline. The CDR3 DNA reads as TGCGCCAGCAGCCTGGCGGGAGGGTCCACTAATGAAAAACTGTTTTTT. It translates to CASSLAGGSTNEKLFF.

The genes are TRBV4-2 and TRBJ2-6; 7 bases agree with TRBD1. The V segment lost 4 bases and the J segment 0 bases; nucleotides outside the gene matches: 9. Germline CDR1 is LGHNA and CDR2 is YNFKEQ. CDR3 length equals 18 residues. The CDR3 region has the DNA TGTGCCAGCAGCCGACCTACAGGGGAGAGCTCTGGGGCCAACGTCCTGACTTTC. This encodes CASSRPTGESSGANVLTF.

V gene TRBV2 combines with J gene TRBJ1-1; D unclear. Germline V lookup: CDR1 SNHLY, CDR2 FYNNEI. V lost 6 bases and J 2 bases, leaving 13 bases between the germline ends. The CDR3 loop spans 14 amino acids. The CDR3 DNA reads TGTGCCAGCAGACCCCCGAGAGAAAACACTGAAGCTTTCTTT. Translation: CASRPPRENTEAFF. Full variable domain (rest looked up from reference TRBV2 and TRBJ1-1): EPEVTQTPSHQVTQMGQEVILRCVPISNHLYFYWYRQILGQKVEFLVSFYNNEISEKSEIFDDQFSVERPDGSNFTLKIRSTKLEDSAMYFCASRPPRENTEAFFGQGTRLTVV.

The sample holds one count of this clone. The rearrangement links TRBV6-6 to TRBJ2-3, with D hard to call. The CDR3 covers 15 residues. CDR1 and CDR2 (germline): MNHNY, SVGAGI (reference sequence). Trimming removed 2 bases from V and 0 bases from J, with 9 bases in between. The CDR3 region is CASSYGTTSTDTQYF. The CDR3 DNA sequence: TGTGCCAGCAGTTACGGCACTACAAGCACAGATACGCAGTATTTT.

The chain carries TRBV5-6 and TRBJ2-7; 11 bases align to TRBD1. This CDR3 has 15 residues. With 2 bases clipped from V and 4 bases from J, the junction kept 5 bases outside the gene matches. Germline-derived CDR1 and CDR2 are SGHDT and YYEEEE. CDR3 sequence: CASSFSGTGGYEQYF. CDR3 in DNA: TGTGCCAGCAGCTTCTCCGGGACAGGGGGGTACGAGCAGTACTTC.

The chain recombines TRBV5-6 with TRBJ2-1; a weak D match, TRBD2 (6 bases). V was trimmed by 3 bases and J by 0 bases, leaving 10 bases between them. This CDR3 spans 15 amino acids. In germline, CDR1 is SGHDT, CDR2 YYEEEE. The CDR3 DNA reads TGTGCCAGCAGCTCGATAGCGGACTCCTACAATGAGCAGTTCTTC. Translated, it gives CASSSIADSYNEQFF.

The CDR3 nucleotides read TGCGCCAGCAGTGAGTTGGGAGGAACAGGGGAAAAAAACACCATATATTTT. The encoded protein is CASSELGGTGEKNTIYF. The V call is TRBV10-1, the J call TRBJ1-3; the match to TRBD1 covers 7 bases. The CDR3 runs to 17 residues. With V trimmed by 1 base and J by 6 bases, 12 bases remained unmatched. The germline V gene encodes CDR1 WNHNN and CDR2 SYGVQD (reference sequence).

This chain uses TRBV6-5 with TRBJ1-5, with 9 bases lining up with TRBD1. In germline, CDR1 is MNHEY, CDR2 SVGAGI. The J segment lost 4 bases and the V segment lost 0 bases, leaving 4 bases of the junction unmatched. This CDR3 region has 16 residues. The CDR3 protein is CASSYSGTGLNQPQHF. The DNA of the CDR3 is TGTGCCAGCAGTTACTCGGGGACAGGGCTAAATCAGCCCCAGCATTTT.

The gene calls are TRBV7-9 and TRBJ2-3, with 10 bases aligning to TRBD2. From germline, CDR1 is SEHNR and CDR2 FQNEAQ (reference sequence). This CDR3 is 15 amino acids long. The V segment lost 5 bases and the J segment 3 bases; nucleotides outside the gene matches: 5. The CDR3 protein is CASSPTSGVTDTQYF. CDR3 DNA: TGTGCCAGCAGCCCCACTAGCGGGGTGACAGATACGCAGTATTTT.

CDR3 protein: CASSPPGGGTGNTIYF. The CDR3 bases are TGTGCCAGCAGTCCCCCGGGGGGAGGGACTGGAAACACCATATATTTT. J is TRBJ1-3 and V is TRBV28; TRBD1 might be the D (5 bases). The CDR3 runs 16 residues. Germline assignment: CDR1 MDHEN and CDR2 SYDVKM. The V gene lost 5 bases and the J gene lost 2 bases, with 16 bases spanning the gap.

The V call is TRBV6-5, the J call TRBJ1-1; D remains unclear. The CDR3 length is 14 residues. V was pared by 2 bases and J by 2 bases, with 9 bases between. In germline, CDR1 is MNHEY, CDR2 SVGAGI. The CDR3 sequence is CASSYRLYNTEAFF. CDR3 in DNA: TGTGCCAGCAGTTACCGACTGTATAACACTGAAGCTTTCTTT.

There are a few counts of this clone. V is TRBV6-4 and J is TRBJ2-1; 10 nucleotides align to TRBD2. Per the germline V gene, CDR1 is MRHNA and CDR2 is SNTAGT. The CDR3 sequence is 16 residues long. Trimming at V came to 10 bases and at J to 4 bases, leaving 13 bases not matched to a gene. Written as DNA, the CDR3 is TGTGCCACCTCCGCGGCTAGCGGGAGTGGGTACAATGAGCAGTTCTTC. This gives the protein CATSAASGSGYNEQFF.

CDR3 nucleotides: TGTGCCAGCAGCTCCACCCCAGGCACCGGGGAGCTGTTTTTT. Its protein is CASSSTPGTGELFF. The chain carries TRBV7-3 and TRBJ2-2; no firm D call. CDR3 length equals 14 residues. Deletions cut 4 bases from V and 4 bases from J, with 10 bases between. The germline V gene has CDR1 SGHTA and CDR2 FQGTGA.

J is TRBJ2-7 and V is TRBV19; possibly TRBD1 for D (6 bases). The CDR3 length is 16 residues. Looked up from germline, CDR1 is LNHDA and CDR2 is SQIVND (reference sequence). V lost 3 bases, J lost 5 bases, and 20 bases lay in between. The CDR3 is CASSMVDRQGPHEQYF. The CDR3 coding sequence is TGTGCCAGTAGTATGGTAGACCGGCAGGGGCCCCACGAGCAGTACTTC.

CDR3 residues: CASRYLRDRDNEQFF. The CDR3 bases are TGTGCCAGCAGGTACCTCCGGGACAGGGACAATGAGCAGTTCTTC. The gene calls are TRBV6-6 and TRBJ2-1, with 9 bases matching TRBD1. Looked up from germline, CDR1 is MNHNY and CDR2 is SVGAGI (reference sequence). The CDR3 is made up of 15 amino acids. V shed 6 bases, J shed 5 bases, and the junction held 8 bases outside the gene matches.

This chain connects TRBV7-9 to TRBJ2-3; 8 bases are shared with TRBD1. V lost 1 base and J lost 0; bases outside the gene matches: 0. The CDR3 length is 15 residues. Germline assignment: CDR1 SEHNR and CDR2 FQNEAQ (reference sequence). In DNA form, the CDR3 reads TGTGCCAGCAGCTTAGGGGACAGGAGCACAGATACGCAGTATTTT. Its translation is CASSLGDRSTDTQYF.

The chain is built from TRBV2 and TRBJ1-5, with D tentatively TRBD1 (6 bases). This CDR3 spans 15 amino acids. Per germline, CDR1 SNHLY and CDR2 FYNNEI. The V and J ends lost 3 bases and 5 bases respectively, with 14 bases between them. CDR3 in DNA: TGTGCCAGCAGTGACCCTAAGACAGGTTATCAGCCCCAGCATTTT. Protein product: CASSDPKTGYQPQHF.

This chain uses TRBV5-1 with TRBJ1-1; 7 bases align to TRBD1. V trimming: 5 bases; J trimming: 4 bases; junction bases outside the gene matches: 8. The V gene's germline CDR1 is SGHRS and CDR2 YFSETQ. This CDR3 is built from 14 residues. The CDR3 region is CASSSATGPTEAFF. The CDR3 nucleotides are TGCGCCAGCAGTTCCGCGACAGGGCCCACTGAAGCTTTCTTT.

This chain connects TRBV19 to TRBJ2-1; TRBD2 might be the D (7 bases). Looked up from germline, CDR1 is LNHDA and CDR2 is SQIVND (reference sequence). The CDR3 runs 15 residues. Deletions cut 3 bases from V and 10 bases from J, with 19 bases between. The CDR3 bases are TGTGCCAGTAGTATTGGGGGGGCGCGTTCGGCCGAGCAGTTCTTC. Translating it yields CASSIGGARSAEQFF.

The rearrangement joins TRBV7-3 to TRBJ2-1, with a weak D call TRBD2 (5 bases). Per the germline V gene, CDR1 is SGHTA and CDR2 is FQGTGA. CDR3 length equals 14 residues. Between the trimmed V and J ends, which lost 0 bases and 6 bases, there was a span of 9 bases. CDR3 sequence: CASSLTREANEQFF. CDR3 DNA sequence: TGTGCCAGCAGCTTAACCCGGGAAGCCAATGAGCAGTTCTTC.

This clone was seen a single time. The chain couples TRBV5-1 to TRBJ2-3; 11 nucleotides match TRBD2. The CDR3 is made up of 15 amino acids. V trimming: 4 bases; J trimming: 0 bases; junction bases outside the gene matches: 1. CDR1 SGHRS and CDR2 YFSETQ come from the germline V gene. The CDR3 coding sequence is TGCGCCAGCAGCAGACTAGCGGGGAGCACAGATACGCAGTATTTT. This translates into CASSRLAGSTDTQYF.

The V call is TRBV9, the J call TRBJ2-1; 10 nucleotides line up with TRBD2. V was pared by 1 base and J by 6 bases, with 4 bases of the junction left unmatched. CDR3 size: 15 residues. Germline CDR1 SGDLS, CDR2 YYNGEE. CDR3 coding DNA: TGTGCCAGCAGCGTACGGCTAGCGGGGGTCAATGAGCAGTTCTTC. Amino acid sequence: CASSVRLAGVNEQFF.